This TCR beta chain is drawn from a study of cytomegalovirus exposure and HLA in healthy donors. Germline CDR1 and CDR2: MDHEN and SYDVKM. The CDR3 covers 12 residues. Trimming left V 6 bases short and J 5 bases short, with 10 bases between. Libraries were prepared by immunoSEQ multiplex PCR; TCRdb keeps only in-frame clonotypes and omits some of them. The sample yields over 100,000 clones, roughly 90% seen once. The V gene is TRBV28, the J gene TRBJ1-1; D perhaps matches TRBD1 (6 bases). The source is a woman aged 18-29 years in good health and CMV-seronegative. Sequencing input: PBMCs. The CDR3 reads CASSRTGTEAFF. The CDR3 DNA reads TGTGCCAGCAGCCGAACAGGGACTGAAGCTTTCTTT.